Listed below are T cell receptor beta chains from one sample, sequenced in a study of blood T cell repertoires in COVID-19. Here immunoSEQ multiplex PCR was the method, and the copy in TCRdb shows in-frame clones only, minus some. The table shows fewer than 400,000 clones, with 80% to 90% occurring only once. The sequencing input was PBMCs or T cells enriched from blood (not recorded which). The receptors here all came from a man younger than 45 who had recovered from COVID-19. Each CDR3 is given with its conserved first and last residue. A D gene is named only where the DNA matches it firmly. Only some rows state a clone size, as once, few, many or a class for expanded clones.

d_call | clone_size | j_call | v_call | cdr3_aa | cdr3_nt
TRBD2 | - | TRBJ2-1 | TRBV3-1/TRBV3-2 | CASSRTSGVPYNEQFF | TGTGCCAGCAGTCGGACTAGCGGGGTCCCATACAATGAGCAGTTCTTC
TRBD1 | few | TRBJ2-3 | TRBV6-5 | CASSYGGTGADTQYF | TGTGCCAGCAGTTACGGCGGGACAGGGGCAGATACGCAGTATTTT
- | once | TRBJ2-7 | TRBV30 | CAWRNAGGGEQYF | TGTGCCTGGAGAAACGCAGGGGGAGGCGAGCAGTACTTC
TRBD1 | - | TRBJ1-1 | TRBV2 | CASSEAGTGVSTEAFF | TGTGCCAGCAGTGAAGCCGGGACAGGGGTTTCCACTGAAGCTTTCTTT
TRBD1 | - | TRBJ2-7 | TRBV4-1 | CASSQDRGTGINEQYF | TGCGCCAGCAGCCAAGACCGGGGGACAGGTATAAACGAGCAGTACTTC
TRBD1 | - | TRBJ1-2 | TRBV27 | CASSLRGQGSYGYTF | TGTGCCAGCAGTTTAAGGGGGCAGGGAAGCTATGGCTACACCTTC
- | few | TRBJ2-7 | TRBV5-1 | CASSLGTASSYEQYF | TGCGCCAGCAGCTTGGGCACAGCCAGCTCCTACGAGCAGTACTTC
TRBD1 | - | TRBJ1-3 | TRBV5-1 | CASSVGQGAGNTIYF | TGCGCCAGCAGCGTGGGACAGGGGGCTGGAAACACCATATATTTT
TRBD1 | - | TRBJ1-6 | TRBV3-1/TRBV3-2 | CASSYRGTYSPLHF | TGTGCCAGCAGCTACAGGGGCACGTATTCACCCCTCCACTTT
- | few | TRBJ2-1 | TRBV7-9 | CASSLMQGESEQFF | TGTGCCAGCAGCTTAATGCAGGGTGAGAGTGAGCAGTTCTTC
- | - | TRBJ2-5 | TRBV2 | CASSLNRGETQYF | TGTGCCAGCAGTTTAAACCGGGGAGAGACCCAGTACTTC
- | - | TRBJ1-2 | TRBV28 | CASSLGDYGYTF | TGTGCCAGCAGTCTAGGGGACTATGGCTACACCTTC
- | - | TRBJ1-1 | TRBV7-8 | CASSLGGAGEAFF | TGTGCCAGCAGCTTAGGCGGTGCGGGGGAAGCTTTCTTT
- | - | TRBJ2-7 | TRBV19 | CASSALNEQYF | TGTGCCAGTTCCGCCCTAAACGAGCAGTACTTC
TRBD2 | - | TRBJ2-3 | TRBV3-1/TRBV3-2 | CASSQDLIGGAGGTQYF | TGTGCCAGCAGCCAAGATCTGATCGGGGGGGCCGGGGGTACGCAGTATTTT
- | - | TRBJ1-6 | TRBV25-1 | CASSAPGGNSPLHF | TGTGCCAGCAGTGCCCCGGGAGGGAATTCACCCCTCCACTTT
- | - | TRBJ2-5 | TRBV11-2 | CASSVDRYQETQYF | TGTGCCAGCAGCGTAGACAGGTACCAAGAGACCCAGTACTTC
- | - | TRBJ1-2 | TRBV28 | CASSRNRASYGYTF | TGTGCCAGCAGCCGAAACAGGGCAAGCTATGGCTACACCTTC
TRBD1 | - | TRBJ1-5 | TRBV25-1 | CASRTWDRVNQPQHF | TGTGCCAGCAGAACATGGGACAGGGTTAATCAGCCCCAGCATTTT
TRBD1 | - | TRBJ1-2 | TRBV28 | CASSSTRTGNSNYGYTF | TGTGCCAGCAGTTCAACCCGGACAGGGAACTCTAACTATGGCTACACCTTC
TRBD1 | - | TRBJ1-4 | TRBV7-6 | CASSLEGTGLEKLFF | TGTGCCAGCAGCTTAGAAGGGACAGGGTTAGAAAAACTGTTTTTT
- | once | TRBJ1-2 | TRBV13 | CASSLEEDNYGYTF | TGTGCCAGCAGCTTAGAGGAGGATAACTATGGCTACACCTTC
TRBD2 | - | TRBJ2-5 | TRBV19 | CASTGLGGLETQYF | TGTGCCAGTACCGGACTAGGCGGTCTGGAGACCCAGTACTTC
- | - | TRBJ1-1 | TRBV2 | CASGRGGTEAFF | TGTGCCAGTGGGAGAGGCGGCACTGAAGCTTTCTTT
- | - | TRBJ1-4 | TRBV21-1 | CASSKGSGFGEKLFF | TGTGCCAGCAGCAAAGGTTCGGGTTTCGGCGAAAAACTGTTTTTT
TRBD1 | once | TRBJ1-2 | TRBV2 | CASRQGPGANYGYTF | TGTGCCAGCAGACAGGGGCCCGGGGCTAACTATGGCTACACCTTC
- | few | TRBJ1-5 | TRBV6-2/TRBV6-3 | CASSWSGNQPQHF | TGTGCCAGCAGTTGGAGCGGCAATCAGCCCCAGCATTTT
- | once | TRBJ1-1 | TRBV11-2 | CASSYAGGTEAFF | TGTGCCAGCAGCTACGCCGGAGGGACTGAAGCTTTCTTT
TRBD2 | - | TRBJ2-5 | TRBV4-1 | CASSQGSASGGSQETQYF | TGCGCCAGCAGCCAAGGTAGCGCTAGCGGGGGGTCCCAAGAGACCCAGTACTTC
TRBD2 | once | TRBJ2-2 | TRBV7-7 | CASARGGLTGELFF | TGTGCCAGCGCGCGGGGGGGCCTCACCGGGGAGCTGTTTTTT
TRBD1 | - | TRBJ2-5 | TRBV28 | CASVTLGQPQETQYF | TGTGCCAGCGTAACCTTGGGACAGCCTCAAGAGACCCAGTACTTC
- | - | TRBJ2-7 | TRBV5-1 | CASSLGTAPAYEQYF | TGCGCCAGCAGCTTGGGGACTGCCCCGGCGTACGAGCAGTACTTC
- | - | TRBJ2-5 | TRBV10-3 | CATRVSGVQETQYF | TGTGCCACGCGTGTATCGGGGGTCCAAGAGACCCAGTACTTC
- | - | TRBJ1-4 | TRBV5-1 | CASSLARGGEREKLFF | TGCGCCAGCAGCTTGGCGCGGGGCGGGGAGCGTGAAAAACTGTTTTTT
TRBD2 | - | TRBJ2-5 | TRBV4-1 | CASRELGLGQETQYF | TGCGCCAGCAGAGAGTTGGGACTAGGCCAAGAGACCCAGTACTTC
TRBD1 | - | TRBJ2-5 | TRBV5-6 | CASSLGRGRETQYF | TGTGCCAGCAGCTTGGGTAGGGGGCGGGAGACCCAGTACTTC
- | - | TRBJ2-1 | TRBV7-2 | CASSHPDITTQFF | TGTGCCAGCAGCCATCCGGACATCACCACCCAGTTCTTC
- | once | TRBJ2-7 | TRBV5-4 | CASSLDRIYEQYF | TGTGCCAGCAGCTTAGACAGAATTTACGAGCAGTACTTC
- | - | TRBJ1-2 | TRBV7-8 | CASSLDRTANYGYTF | TGTGCCAGCAGCTTAGATCGGACAGCTAACTATGGCTACACCTTC
- | - | TRBJ2-5 | TRBV28 | CASSPGVPQETQYF | TGTGCCAGCAGCCCAGGGGTCCCACAAGAGACCCAGTACTTC
TRBD1 | - | TRBJ2-4 | TRBV10-3 | CAISESGTGFHIQYF | TGTGCCATCAGTGAGTCTGGGACAGGGTTTCACATTCAGTACTTC
TRBD1 | - | TRBJ1-4 | TRBV2 | CASSGRGTTNEKLFF | TGTGCCAGCAGCGGCAGGGGGACTACTAATGAAAAACTGTTTTTT
- | - | TRBJ2-7 | TRBV28 | CASSLRRSGKSSYEQYF | TGTGCCAGCAGTCTTCGCCGATCAGGGAAGAGCTCCTACGAGCAGTACTTC
- | - | TRBJ1-6 | TRBV21-1 | CASSKRGPPNNSPLHF | TGTGCCAGCAGCAAGAGGGGGCCTCCTAATAATTCACCCCTCCACTTT
- | - | TRBJ2-4 | TRBV11-2 | CASGAEGILENIQYF | TGTGCCAGCGGGGCGGAGGGAATTTTGGAAAACATTCAGTACTTC
TRBD2 | - | TRBJ2-3 | TRBV11-2 | CASSLGAGSTDTQYF | TGTGCCAGCAGCTTGGGAGCGGGGAGCACAGATACGCAGTATTTT
TRBD1 | - | TRBJ2-7 | TRBV6-5 | CASRGGQGLAYEQYF | TGTGCCAGCAGGGGCGGACAGGGGTTGGCCTACGAGCAGTACTTC
- | - | TRBJ2-1 | TRBV2 | CASKYYNEQFF | TGTGCCAGCAAATACTACAATGAGCAGTTCTTC
- | - | TRBJ1-6 | TRBV5-1 | CASRLAGSSYNSPLHF | TGCGCCAGCAGGTTAGCTGGAAGCTCCTATAATTCACCCCTCCACTTT
TRBD2 | - | TRBJ2-5 | TRBV3-1/TRBV3-2 | CASSQGLAGVQETQYF | TGTGCCAGCAGCCAAGGACTAGCGGGGGTCCAAGAGACCCAGTACTTC
TRBD1 | - | TRBJ1-2 | TRBV15 | CATSGQVINYGYTF | TGTGCCACCAGCGGACAGGTAATTAACTATGGCTACACCTTC